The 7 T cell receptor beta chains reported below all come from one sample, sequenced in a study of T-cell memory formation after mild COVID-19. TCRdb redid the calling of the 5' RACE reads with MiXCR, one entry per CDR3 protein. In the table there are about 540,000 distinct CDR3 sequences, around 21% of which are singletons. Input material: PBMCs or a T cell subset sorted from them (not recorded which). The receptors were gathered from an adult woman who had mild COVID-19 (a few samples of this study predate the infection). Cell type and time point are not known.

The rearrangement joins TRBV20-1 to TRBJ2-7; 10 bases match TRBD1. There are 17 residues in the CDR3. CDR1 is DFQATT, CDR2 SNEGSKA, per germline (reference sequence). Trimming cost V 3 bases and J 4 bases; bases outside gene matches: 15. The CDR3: CSARTARQGAMEYEQYF. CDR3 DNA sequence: TGCAGTGCTAGGACGGCGAGACAGGGGGCAATGGAGTACGAGCAGTACTTC.

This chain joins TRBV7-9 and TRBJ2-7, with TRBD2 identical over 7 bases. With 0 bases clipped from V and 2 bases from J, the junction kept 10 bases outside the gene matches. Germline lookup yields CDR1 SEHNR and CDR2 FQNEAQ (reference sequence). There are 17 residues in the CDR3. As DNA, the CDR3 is TGTGCCAGCAGCTTAGCCCGGGGGGTAGCGGTAACCTACGAGCAGTACTTC. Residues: CASSLARGVAVTYEQYF.

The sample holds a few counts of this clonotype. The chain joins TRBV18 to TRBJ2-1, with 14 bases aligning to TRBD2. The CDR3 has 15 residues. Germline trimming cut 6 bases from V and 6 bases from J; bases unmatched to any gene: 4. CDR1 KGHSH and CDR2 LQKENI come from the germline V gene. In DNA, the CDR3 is TGTGCCAGCTCCGACGGGACTAGCGGGAGCAATGAGCAGTTCTTC. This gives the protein CASSDGTSGSNEQFF.

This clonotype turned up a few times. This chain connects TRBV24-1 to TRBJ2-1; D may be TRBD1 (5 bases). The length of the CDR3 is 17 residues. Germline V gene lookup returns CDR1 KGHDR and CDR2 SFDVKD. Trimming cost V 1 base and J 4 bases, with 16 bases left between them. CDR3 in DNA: TGTGCCACCAGTGATTTTAAAGGCCAGGGAAATTACAATGAGCAGTTCTTC. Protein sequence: CATSDFKGQGNYNEQFF.

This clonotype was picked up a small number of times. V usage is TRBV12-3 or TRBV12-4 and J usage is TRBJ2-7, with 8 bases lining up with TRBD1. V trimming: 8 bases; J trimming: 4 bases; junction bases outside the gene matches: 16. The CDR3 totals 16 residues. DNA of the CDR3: TGTGCCAGCGCCGTGGGGCGACAGGGGCCCCAATACGAGCAGTACTTC. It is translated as CASAVGRQGPQYEQYF.

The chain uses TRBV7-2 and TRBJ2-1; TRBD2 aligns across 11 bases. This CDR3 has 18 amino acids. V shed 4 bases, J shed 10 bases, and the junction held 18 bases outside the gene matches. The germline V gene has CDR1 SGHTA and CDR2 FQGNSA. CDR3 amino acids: CASSSPAASGRSPREQFF. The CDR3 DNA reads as TGTGCCAGCAGCTCGCCCGCGGCTAGCGGGAGGTCCCCGAGGGAGCAGTTCTTC.

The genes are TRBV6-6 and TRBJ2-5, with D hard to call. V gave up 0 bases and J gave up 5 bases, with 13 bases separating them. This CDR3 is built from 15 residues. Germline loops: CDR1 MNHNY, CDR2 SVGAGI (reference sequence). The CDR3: CASSYSNSGPETQYF. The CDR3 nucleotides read TGTGCCAGCAGTTACTCGAATTCCGGACCGGAGACCCAGTACTTC.